The entry that follows covers one T cell receptor (beta chain) sequence. What it binds is not known. The sample comes from a study of cytomegalovirus exposure and HLA in healthy donors. Study conclusions and caveats: Productive status was seen about 90% or about 30% of the time for most TCR beta V segments in an earlier analysis. One cluster of highly shared sequence variants probably arose as a sequencing artifact.

Use of 60 Vbeta and 13 Jbeta primers characterized the PCR. The protocol was immunoSEQ multiplex PCR, while the TCRdb copy is restricted to in-frame clones and leaves out a portion. The table includes more than 95,000 clones, about three quarters detected once. V was trimmed by 5 bases and J by 1 base, leaving 9 bases between them. CDR1 and CDR2 from the germline V gene are SGHRS and YFSETQ. This CDR3 spans 13 amino acids. The chain carries TRBV5-1 and TRBJ1-1; D remains unclear. This TCR derives from a woman aged 25 to 39 in good health and CMV-seronegative. Sequenced sample: PBMCs. The CDR3 is CASSSRGNTEAFF. The CDR3 DNA sequence: TGCGCCAGCAGTTCCCGGGGGAACACTGAAGCTTTCTTT. The whole variable domain, filled in from reference TRBV5-1 and TRBJ1-1, reads KAGVTQTPRYLIKTRGQQVTLSCSPISGHRSVSWYQQTPGQGLQFLFEYFSETQRNKGNFPGRFSGRQFSNSRSEMNVSTLELGDSALYLCASSSRGNTEAFFGQGTRLTVV.